This TCR beta chain is drawn from a study of T cell changes during pregnancy in multiple sclerosis. The data were produced by immunoSEQ multiplex PCR, yet TCRdb's version contains in-frame clones alone and is incomplete. In the table there are tens of thousands of clones, about 90% of which are singletons. This receptor was obtained from a female donor with multiple sclerosis, enrolled in a pregnancy study. This sample comprised CD4+ T cells from peripheral blood mononuclear cells, obtained in the first trimester of pregnancy.

This CDR3 is CASSTATGDRIETQYF. The CDR3 DNA sequence: TGTGCCAGCAGCACTGCGACAGGGGATAGGATTGAGACCCAGTACTTC. The rearrangement links TRBV11-3 to TRBJ2-5; 8 nucleotides align to TRBD1. The ends lost 5 bases at V and 5 bases at J; junction bases unmatched: 13. The CDR3 extends over 16 amino acids. Germline values: CDR1 SGHNT, CDR2 YENEEA.